The rows below give T cell receptor beta chains drawn from one sample of a study of tumor-infiltrating lymphocytes in primary liver carcinoma. In TCRdb, the multiplex PCR reads were re-called with MiXCR into one record per CDR3 protein. The table lists 150,000 to 200,000 distinct CDR3 sequences, around 81% of them singletons. The sequenced sample consisted of tumor tissue from primary liver carcinoma. These receptors all stem from a man aged 35 to 55 with primary liver carcinoma and hepatitis B virus infection. The CDR3 runs from the conserved cysteine through the conserved F or W. A D gene is named only where the DNA matches it firmly. Expanded clones are given a class, and other clones once, few, many or no size at all.

j_call clone_size v_call cdr3_length d_call cdr3_aa cdr3_nt
TRBJ2-4 NA TRBV12-3/TRBV12-4 16 NA CPSSLLAYLTKNIQYF TGTCCCAGCAGTTTGTTAGCGTACTTGACCAAAAACATTCAGTACTTC
TRBJ2-3 medium-sized TRBV4-2 15 NA CASSPKAGLADTQYF TGTGCCAGCAGCCCTAAGGCGGGACTCGCAGATACGCAGTATTTT
TRBJ2-1 NA TRBV5-6 17 NA CASSSNQQGRGYNEQFF TGTGCCAGTAGCTCGAACCAACAGGGGCGGGGGTACAATGAGCAGTTCTTC
TRBJ2-1 NA TRBV11-3 16 TRBD2 CVNCLISGRPYNEQFF TGTGTCAACTGCCTGATTAGCGGGAGACCCTACAATGAGCAGTTCTTC
TRBJ2-3 NA TRBV5-4 16 NA CASSLEGGGVADTQYF TGTGCCAGCAGCTTGGAAGGTGGCGGGGTCGCAGATACGCAGTATTTT
TRBJ2-7 NA TRBV12-3/TRBV12-4 14 NA CASSDFRVPYKQYF TGTGCCAGCAGTGATTTCAGGGTACCCTACAAGCAGTACTTC
TRBJ2-7 NA TRBV11-2 14 TRBD1 CAGSLTGESYEQYF TGTGCCGGCAGCTTAACAGGGGAATCCTACGAACAGTACTTC
TRBJ1-2 NA TRBV29-1 11 NA CSVGKGEGYTF TGCAGCGTCGGCAAGGGGGAAGGTTACACCTTC
TRBJ2-1 NA TRBV30 14 NA CAWVMLGISYEQFF TGCGCCTGGGTAATGTTGGGTATCTCCTATGAGCAGTTCTTC
TRBJ1-2 NA TRBV28 12 NA CASSLSAHGYTF TGTGCCAGCAGTTTATCAGCCCATGGCTACACCTTC
TRBJ2-7 NA TRBV5-4 14 TRBD2 CTSSISGSSYEQNF TGTACCAGCAGCATTAGCGGGAGTTCCTACGAGCAGAACTTC
TRBJ2-3 NA TRBV5-1 15 NA CANSLEGFTTDTLYF TGCGCCAACAGCTTGGAAGGCTTTACCACAGATACGCTGTATTTT
TRBJ1-3 NA TRBV20-1 13 NA CSARGDAATTIYF TGCAGTGCCAGAGGGGATGCTGCAACCACCATATATTTT
TRBJ1-2 NA TRBV29-1 14 NA CSVEAEEGVDSYAF TGCAGCGTTGAAGCGGAAGAAGGGGTAGATAGCTACGCCTTC
TRBJ1-3 NA TRBV4-3 16 TRBD1 CASCQAATGGGNTIYF TGCGCCAGCTGCCAAGCCGCGACAGGGGGTGGAAACACAATATATTTT
TRBJ1-1 NA TRBV30 14 TRBD1 CAWNHGTGNSEAFF TGTGCTTGGAACCACGGGACAGGGAACAGTGAAGCTTTCTTT
TRBJ1-1 NA TRBV6-5 12 TRBD1 CASNGTARKAFF TGTGCCAGCAACGGGACAGCGAGGAAAGCTTTCTTT
TRBJ2-1 once TRBV29-1 13 TRBD2 CSGGTSGFNGQLF TGCAGCGGGGGGACTAGCGGGTTCAATGGGCAATTATTC
TRBJ2-4 NA TRBV10-2 17 TRBD2 CASSEGTSGIAKNIQCF TGCGCCAGTAGTGAGGGGACTAGCGGGATAGCCAAAAACATTCAGTGCTTC
TRBJ2-1 NA TRBV11-2 17 TRBD2 CTSSLDRGGRFYNGHFF TGTACCAGCAGCTTAGATAGGGGCGGGAGGTTCTACAATGGGCATTTCTTC
TRBJ2-2 once TRBV11-2 18 NA CASINTATWTVGTGELFF TGTGCCAGTATCAACACCGCTACATGGACGGTGGGGACCGGGGAGCTATTTTTT
TRBJ2-7 many TRBV14 15 NA CASSSTGRVYYEQYF TGTGCCAGCAGCTCCACTGGCAGGGTTTATTACGAGCAGTACTTC
TRBJ2-3 NA TRBV7-8 16 TRBD2 CASNYGLADDTDMQYF TGTGCCAGCAACTACGGACTAGCGGACGACACAGATATGCAGTATTTT
TRBJ2-2 NA TRBV14 17 NA CASSQDPQVVRTGKLFF TGTGCCAGCAGCCAAGATCCCCAGGTAGTCCGGACCGGGAAGCTGTTTTTT
TRBJ2-7 NA TRBV6-2/TRBV6-3 13 NA CPSSPDWLYEQYF TGTCCCAGCAGCCCCGACTGGCTCTACGAGCAGTACTTC
TRBJ2-7 NA TRBV11-2 15 TRBD2 CASSSRWTGGNEQYF TGTGCCAGCAGCTCACGATGGACGGGGGGAAACGAGCAGTACTTC
TRBJ1-2 NA TRBV11-2 14 NA CATSLDWAAYGYTF TGCGCCACCAGCTTAGATTGGGCAGCTTATGGCTACACCTTC
TRBJ2-1 NA TRBV12-3/TRBV12-4 15 TRBD2 CANNTGTISYNEQLF TGTGCCAACAATACCGGGACTATCTCCTACAATGAGCAGTTATTC
TRBJ2-7 NA TRBV5-4 15 NA CASSPDSNGGHEQYF TGTGCCAGCAGTCCCGACTCCAATGGCGGCCACGAGCAGTACTTC
TRBJ1-1 NA TRBV11-3 14 NA CASSSPAWGTEAFF TGTGCCAGCAGCTCCCCAGCGTGGGGGACTGAAGCTTTCTTT
TRBJ2-3 NA TRBV12-3/TRBV12-4 14 NA CASSSLRITDTQYF TGTGCCAGCAGTTCATTACGGATCACAGATACGCAGTATTTT
TRBJ1-4 NA TRBV6-6 14 NA CASSYPGVNEKLFF TGTGCCAGCAGTTACCCGGGAGTTAATGAAAAACTGTTTTTT
TRBJ1-2 NA TRBV7-9 16 NA CAGSQAGAVTNYGYTF TGTGCCGGCAGCCAGGCTGGGGCCGTTACTAACTATGGCTACACCTTC
TRBJ2-1 many TRBV12-3/TRBV12-4 14 TRBD1 CASSGTGVVYVQFF TGTGCCAGCTCCGGGACAGGGGTGGTTTATGTGCAGTTCTTC
TRBJ2-7 NA TRBV6-2/TRBV6-3 15 TRBD2 CVSNYKPSGSYEQYF TGTGTCAGCAATTATAAGCCTAGCGGCTCCTACGAGCAGTACTTC
TRBJ2-3 NA TRBV6-1 12 NA CARKPSTDTLYF TGTGCCAGGAAGCCCAGCACTGATACGCTGTACTTT
TRBJ2-7 NA TRBV12-3/TRBV12-4 12 NA CPSSLSAGEQYF TGTCCCAGCAGTTTGTCGGCGGGCGAGCAATACTTC
TRBJ1-5 NA TRBV12-3/TRBV12-4 16 NA CSSTAAQRPSDQPQHF TGTTCCAGCACCGCGGCACAGAGACCGAGCGATCAGCCCCAGCATTTT
TRBJ2-5 NA TRBV5-6 15 TRBD2 CASTQTSGRAGTHYF TGTGCCAGCACCCAGACTAGCGGGAGGGCCGGGACGCACTACTTC
TRBJ1-5 NA TRBV4-1 17 NA CASSALGGGQTGQPQHF TGCGCCAGCAGCGCCCTGGGGGGAGGCCAAACCGGACAGCCCCAGCATTTT
TRBJ2-7 NA TRBV7-8 15 NA CASSVITGSRGEQYF TGTGCTAGCAGCGTAATCACAGGGAGCCGGGGGGAGCAATACTTC
TRBJ1-1 once TRBV6-5 15 NA CACSYSGVINTEAFF TGTGCCTGCAGCTACTCGGGGGTGATTAACACTGAAGCTTTCTTT
TRBJ2-2 NA TRBV29-1 14 NA CSVLGPGPTGEMFF TGCAGTGTCCTCGGTCCGGGACCCACCGGAGAGATGTTTTTT
TRBJ2-2 NA TRBV6-6 20 TRBD2 CASSYVGTGLAGAKSGELFF TGTGCCAGCAGCTACGTGGGAACGGGACTAGCGGGAGCTAAGTCCGGGGAGCTGTTTTTT
TRBJ2-1 many TRBV28 14 NA CASSPGSRGYEQFF TGTGCCAGCAGTCCCGGGAGCCGCGGCTATGAGCAGTTCTTC
TRBJ2-1 NA TRBV4-2 16 NA CASRHAGGPGNNEQLF TGTGCCAGCAGACACGCCGGGGGACCGGGTAACAATGAGCAGTTGTTC
TRBJ2-5 NA TRBV6-2/TRBV6-3 15 TRBD2 CASSWTSGTGETQYF TGTGCTAGCAGTTGGACTAGCGGGACTGGAGAGACCCAGTACTTC
TRBJ2-1 NA TRBV12-3/TRBV12-4 17 TRBD2 CASTKNTSGLAADEQLF TGTGCCAGCACCAAAAACACCTCGGGACTAGCGGCCGATGAGCAGTTGTTC